Described below is a single TCR beta chain sequence and its context. Its antigen is currently unknown. The germline V and J ends were trimmed by 6 bases and 13 bases, with 27 bases remaining between them. CDR1 is MNHEY and CDR2 is SVGEGT in the germline V gene. The CDR3 spans 15 residues. It was from approximately 22-30 mg of unsorted bulk tissue that RNA and DNA were co-extracted. The cohort consisted of patients whose primary liver carcinoma was surgically resected. Starting from approximately 470 ng of total RNA, TCR beta cDNA was produced with a primer in the constant region. Investigators got TCR beta libraries out of three nested multiplex PCR rounds, done with slightly modified ARM-PCR. The first two PCR rounds, roughly 11 cycles each, used TRBV1-TRBV30 forward primers and a C-beta reverse primer. One entry per CDR3 protein, called by TCRdb with MiXCR from the multiplex PCR reads. In the table there are under 130,000 distinct CDR3 sequences, about four fifths of which are singletons.

This sample stems from a study of tumor-infiltrating lymphocytes in primary liver carcinoma. Looking at the study overall: Regardless of tissue type, samples showed similar yields of roughly 3.65 to 8 million productive TCRbeta reads.

General observations from the study: For tumor-adjacent and tumor-blood pairs, overlap was less than that seen for tumor region pairs. Roughly 7.5-25% of top clones, and no more, occurred in all five tumor regions.

Source material: liver tumor tissue from sampling region 3. As to subset: tumor region T3, left-lateral pole. The rearrangement uses TRBV6-2 or TRBV6-3 and TRBJ2-5; D is unresolved. This receptor was identified in a man in his forties or fifties with primary liver carcinoma and hepatitis B virus infection. CDR3 sequence reads: CASRRPETHQEIRYF. The DNA of the CDR3 is TGTGCCAGCAGACGGCCCGAGACGCATCAAGAGATCCGGTACTTC.